The TCR beta chain under discussion was sequenced for a study of OX40 agonist ivuxolimab in advanced cancers. At the level of the study: Participants could have had prior anti-PD-1, anti-PD-L1 or anti-CTLA-4 therapy, and around 40% had some.

This CDR3 is built from 12 residues. Per the germline V gene, CDR1 is SGDLS and CDR2 is YYNGEE. Trimming pared 10 bases from V and 0 bases from J, leaving 10 bases between. People who had autoimmune disease history or systemic immunosuppression were excluded. Sequencing was performed with immunoSEQ multiplex PCR; in TCRdb, only in-frame clones are kept and a portion is missing. The sample carries 60,000 or so clones, around 86% recorded once. Study-level points and caveats: CD8+ T cells averaged more expanded clones than CD4+.

Notes on this clone: Its antigen is unidentified.

This specimen was CD4+ or CD8+ T cells sorted from blood, taken in a trial of the OX40 agonist ivuxolimab. The V call is TRBV9, the J call TRBJ1-2, with no clear D. This clonotype was sampled from an adult with an advanced solid tumor such as melanoma, head and neck, liver or kidney cancer. The CDR3 sequence is CASRGSNYGYTF. Here the CDR3 DNA reads TGTGCCTCCCGAGGGTCTAACTATGGCTACACCTTC.